The source of this T cell receptor beta chain is a study of T-cell memory formation after mild COVID-19. Study information: Largely donor-specific TCR clusters were found. Study outcomes and limitations: Pre-infection memory harbored some responding clones, suggesting cross-reactive memory joined. Clones that shrank (day 15 to 85) were balanced CD4/CD8, whereas later expanders leaned CD4+.

V lost 4 bases, J lost 2 bases, and 18 bases lay in between. Germline V lookup: CDR1 KGHDR, CDR2 SFDVKD. The CDR3 consists of 17 residues. Barcoded TCR alpha and TCR beta cDNA libraries with UMIs came from 5'RACE using constant-segment primers. MiXCR, run by TCRdb on the 5' RACE reads, gives a single entry per CDR3 protein. This table holds 140,000 to 150,000 distinct CDR3 sequences, under 30% found once. Regarding this clonotype: Antigen specificity is unknown.

Sequenced material: PBMCs or a T cell subset sorted from them (not recorded which). The sequence derives from an adult woman who had mild COVID-19 (a few samples of this study predate the infection). Cell type and time point are not known. The chain is built from TRBV24-1 and TRBJ2-3; TRBD2 might be the D (6 bases). CDR3: CATSDPAEAGHTDTQYF. In nucleotides, the CDR3 is TGTGCCACCAGTGACCCAGCCGAAGCGGGCCACACAGATACGCAGTATTTT.